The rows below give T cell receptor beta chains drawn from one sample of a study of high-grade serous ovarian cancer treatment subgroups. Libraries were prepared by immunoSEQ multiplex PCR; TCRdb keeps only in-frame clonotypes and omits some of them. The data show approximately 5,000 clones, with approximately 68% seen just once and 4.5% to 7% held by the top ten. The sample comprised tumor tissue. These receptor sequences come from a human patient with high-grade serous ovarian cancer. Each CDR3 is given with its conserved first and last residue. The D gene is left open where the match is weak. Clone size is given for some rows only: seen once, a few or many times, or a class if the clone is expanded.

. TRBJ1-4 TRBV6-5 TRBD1 CASSYGDSLNEKLFF TGTGCCAGCAGTTACGGGGACAGCTTAAATGAAAAACTGTTTTTT
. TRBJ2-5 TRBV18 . CASSPPDGTQYF TGTGCCAGCTCACCACCGGACGGGACCCAGTACTTC
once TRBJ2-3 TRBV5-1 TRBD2 CASSLSGGWTDTQYF TGCGCCAGCAGCTTAAGCGGGGGATGGACAGATACGCAGTATTTT
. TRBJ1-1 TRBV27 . CASSFSDSMNTEAFF TGTGCCAGCAGTTTCTCCGACAGTATGAACACTGAAGCTTTCTTT
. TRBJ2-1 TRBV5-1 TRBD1 CASSNGQGYNEQFF TGCGCCAGCAGCAACGGACAGGGGTACAATGAGCAGTTCTTC
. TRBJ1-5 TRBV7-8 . CASSLAGRDVWGRTEVDQPQHF TGTGCCAGCAGCTTAGCGGGGCGTGATGTCTGGGGCAGGACGGAGGTGGATCAGCCCCAGCATTTT
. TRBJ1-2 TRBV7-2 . CASSLAGGGYTF TGTGCCAGCAGCTTAGCGGGCGGCGGCTACACCTTC
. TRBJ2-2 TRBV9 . CASSVGGLAYGTGELFF TGTGCCAGCAGCGTAGGTGGCCTAGCGTATGGGACCGGGGAGCTGTTTTTT
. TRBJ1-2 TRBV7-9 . CATTRPQAGYGYTF TGTGCCACTACCCGACCCCAAGCGGGCTATGGCTACACCTTC
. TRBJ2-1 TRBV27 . CASSLSRRGEQFF TGTGCCAGCAGTTTAAGTCGGCGTGGTGAGCAGTTCTTC
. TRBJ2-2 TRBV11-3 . CASSPSRGTGELFF TGTGCCAGCAGCCCATCTCGCGGCACCGGGGAGCTGTTTTTT
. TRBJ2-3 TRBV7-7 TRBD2 CASSSAGGTDTQYF TGTGCCAGCAGCTCCGCGGGGGGGACAGATACGCAGTATTTT
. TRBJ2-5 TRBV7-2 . CASSFGPTSSETQYF TGTGCCAGCAGCTTCGGGCCGACTAGTTCAGAGACCCAGTACTTC
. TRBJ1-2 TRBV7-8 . CASRHGGKDGYTF TGTGCCAGCAGGCACGGGGGTAAGGATGGCTACACCTTC
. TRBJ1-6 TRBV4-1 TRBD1 CASSHLTTGPNNSPLHF TGCGCCAGCAGCCATCTCACGACAGGGCCTAATAATTCACCCCTCCACTTT
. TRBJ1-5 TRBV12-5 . CASGRDNQPQHF TGTGCTAGCGGACGGGACAATCAGCCCCAGCATTTT
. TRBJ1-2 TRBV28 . CASSRDTPRGYTF TGTGCCAGCAGCAGGGACACCCCCCGAGGCTACACCTTC
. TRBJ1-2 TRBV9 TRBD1 CASSSTPRDRGMDGYTF TGTGCCAGCAGCTCCACCCCCCGGGACAGGGGGATGGATGGCTACACCTTC
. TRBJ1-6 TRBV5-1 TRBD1 CASSSRQGAHNSPLHF TGCGCCAGCAGCTCTCGCCAGGGGGCCCATAATTCACCCCTCCACTTT
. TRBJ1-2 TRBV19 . CASRPVLGRDYGYTF TGTGCCAGCAGACCCGTCCTTGGCCGGGACTATGGCTACACCTTC
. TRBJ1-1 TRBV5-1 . CASSWRGEDTEAFF TGCGCCAGCAGCTGGAGGGGTGAGGACACTGAAGCTTTCTTT
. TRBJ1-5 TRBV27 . CASSLSRVGNQPQHF TGTGCCAGCAGTTTAAGCAGGGTTGGCAATCAGCCCCAGCATTTT